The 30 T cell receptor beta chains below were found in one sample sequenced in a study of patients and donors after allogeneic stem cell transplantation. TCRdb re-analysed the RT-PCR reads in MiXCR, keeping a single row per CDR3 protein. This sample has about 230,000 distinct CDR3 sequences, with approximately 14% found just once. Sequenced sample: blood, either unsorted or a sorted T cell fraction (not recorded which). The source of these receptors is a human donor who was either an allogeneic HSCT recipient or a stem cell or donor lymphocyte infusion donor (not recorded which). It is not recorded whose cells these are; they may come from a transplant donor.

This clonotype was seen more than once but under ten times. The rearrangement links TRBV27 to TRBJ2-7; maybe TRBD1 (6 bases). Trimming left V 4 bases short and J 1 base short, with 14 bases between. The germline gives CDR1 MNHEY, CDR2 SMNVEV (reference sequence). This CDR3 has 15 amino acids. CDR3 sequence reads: CASSSLTGKSYEQYF. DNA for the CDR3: TGTGCCAGCAGTTCACTGACAGGAAAGTCCTACGAGCAGTACTTC.

The CDR3 DNA is TGTGCCAGCAGTGAATTCTCGGGTTCTTGGCAAGATACGCAGTATTTT. Encoded protein: CASSEFSGSWQDTQYF. V gene TRBV2 combines with J gene TRBJ2-3; D remains ambiguous. The CDR3 length is 16 residues. The germline CDR1 and CDR2 sequences are SNHLY and FYNNEI. V was trimmed by 2 bases and J by 5 bases, leaving 17 bases between them. Based on the CDR3 plus reference TRBV2 and TRBJ2-3, the full variable domain is EPEVTQTPSHQVTQMGQEVILRCVPISNHLYFYWYRQILGQKVEFLVSFYNNEISEKSEIFDDQFSVERPDGSNFTLKIRSTKLEDSAMYFCASSEFSGSWQDTQYFGPGTRLTVL.

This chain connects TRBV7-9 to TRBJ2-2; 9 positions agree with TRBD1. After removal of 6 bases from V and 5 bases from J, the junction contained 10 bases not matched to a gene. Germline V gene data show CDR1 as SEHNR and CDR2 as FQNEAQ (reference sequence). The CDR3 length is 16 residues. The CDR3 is CASRPTGGAQTGELFF. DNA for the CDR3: TGTGCCAGCAGGCCTACAGGGGGCGCGCAGACCGGGGAGCTGTTTTTT.

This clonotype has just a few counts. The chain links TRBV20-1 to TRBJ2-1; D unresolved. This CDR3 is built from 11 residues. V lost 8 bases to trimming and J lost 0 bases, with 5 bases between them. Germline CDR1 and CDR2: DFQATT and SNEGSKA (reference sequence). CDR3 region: CSTVSYNEQFF. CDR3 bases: TGCAGTACAGTCTCCTACAATGAGCAGTTCTTC.

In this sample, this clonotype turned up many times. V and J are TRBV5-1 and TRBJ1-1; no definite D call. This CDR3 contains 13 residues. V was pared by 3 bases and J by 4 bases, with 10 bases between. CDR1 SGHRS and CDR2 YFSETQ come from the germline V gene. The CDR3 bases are TGCGCCAGCAGCTACCTTTCGGGCACTGAAGCTTTCTTT. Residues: CASSYLSGTEAFF.

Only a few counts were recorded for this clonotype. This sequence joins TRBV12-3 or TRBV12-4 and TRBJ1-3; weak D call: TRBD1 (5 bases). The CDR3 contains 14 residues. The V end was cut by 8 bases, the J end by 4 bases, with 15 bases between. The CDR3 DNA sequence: TGTGCCAGCGACTTTTGGGGGTCCGGAAACACCATATATTTT. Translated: CASDFWGSGNTIYF.

The CDR3 region is CASSAQGADGTEAFF. The CDR3 bases are TGTGCCAGCAGTGCCCAGGGGGCTGACGGCACTGAAGCTTTCTTT. This chain joins TRBV2 and TRBJ1-1; 8 positions agree with TRBD1. This CDR3 comprises 15 residues. Trimming took 4 bases from V and 4 from J; bases not matched to a gene: 8. The germline V gene encodes CDR1 SNHLY and CDR2 FYNNEI.

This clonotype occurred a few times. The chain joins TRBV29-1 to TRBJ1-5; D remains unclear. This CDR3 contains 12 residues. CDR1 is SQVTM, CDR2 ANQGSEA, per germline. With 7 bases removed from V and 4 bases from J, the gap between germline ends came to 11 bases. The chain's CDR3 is CSAQTSNQPQHF. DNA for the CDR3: TGCAGCGCTCAAACTTCAAATCAGCCCCAGCATTTT. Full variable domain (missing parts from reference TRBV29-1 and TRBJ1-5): SAVISQKPSRDICQRGTSLTIQCQVDSQVTMMFWYRQQPGQSLTLIATANQGSEATYESGFVIDKFPISRPNLTFSTLTVSNMSPEDSSIYLCSAQTSNQPQHFGDGTRLSIL.

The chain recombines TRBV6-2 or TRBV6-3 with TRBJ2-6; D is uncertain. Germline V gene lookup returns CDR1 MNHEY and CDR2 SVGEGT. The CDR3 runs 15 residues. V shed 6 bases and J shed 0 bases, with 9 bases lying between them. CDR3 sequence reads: CASSPRISGANVLTF. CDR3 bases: TGTGCCAGCAGCCCCAGAATCTCTGGGGCCAACGTCCTGACTTTC.

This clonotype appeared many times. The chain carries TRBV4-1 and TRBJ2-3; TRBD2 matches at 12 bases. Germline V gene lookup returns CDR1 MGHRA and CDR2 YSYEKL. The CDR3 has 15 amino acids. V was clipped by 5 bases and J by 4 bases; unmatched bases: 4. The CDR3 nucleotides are TGCGCCAGCAGCTCGACTAGCGGGAGTTCAGATACGCAGTATTTT. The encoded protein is CASSSTSGSSDTQYF.

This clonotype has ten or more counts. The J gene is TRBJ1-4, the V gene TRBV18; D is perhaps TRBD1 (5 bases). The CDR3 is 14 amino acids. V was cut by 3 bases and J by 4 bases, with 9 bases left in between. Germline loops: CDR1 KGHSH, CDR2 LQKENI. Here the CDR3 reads CASSPGRVNEKLFF. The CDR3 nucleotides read TGTGCCAGCTCACCGGGACGGGTTAATGAAAAACTGTTTTTT.

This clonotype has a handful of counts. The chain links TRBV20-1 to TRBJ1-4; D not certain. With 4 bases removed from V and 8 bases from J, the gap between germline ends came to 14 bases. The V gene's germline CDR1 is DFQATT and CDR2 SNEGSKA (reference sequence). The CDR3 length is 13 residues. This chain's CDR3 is CSATPLGREKLFF. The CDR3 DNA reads TGCAGTGCTACCCCACTAGGGAGGGAAAAACTGTTTTTT.

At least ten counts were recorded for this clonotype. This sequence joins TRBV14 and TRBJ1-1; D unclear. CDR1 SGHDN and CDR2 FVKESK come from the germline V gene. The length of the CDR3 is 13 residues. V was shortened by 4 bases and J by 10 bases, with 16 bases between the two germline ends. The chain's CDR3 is CASSPKASLGAFF. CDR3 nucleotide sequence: TGTGCCAGCAGCCCTAAGGCCTCCCTGGGAGCTTTCTTT.

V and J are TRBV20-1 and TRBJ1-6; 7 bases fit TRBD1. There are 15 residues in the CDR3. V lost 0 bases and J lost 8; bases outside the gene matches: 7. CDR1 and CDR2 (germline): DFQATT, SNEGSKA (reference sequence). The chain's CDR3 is CSARETGRAHSPLHF. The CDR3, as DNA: TGCAGTGCTAGAGAGACAGGGAGGGCCCATTCACCCCTCCACTTT.

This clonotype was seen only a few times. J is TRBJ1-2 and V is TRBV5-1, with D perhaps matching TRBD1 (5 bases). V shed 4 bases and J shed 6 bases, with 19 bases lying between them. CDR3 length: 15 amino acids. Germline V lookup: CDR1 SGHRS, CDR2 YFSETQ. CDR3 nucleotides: TGCGCCAGCAGCCAATCTCCACAGGTTCCTCATGGCTACACCTTC. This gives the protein CASSQSPQVPHGYTF.

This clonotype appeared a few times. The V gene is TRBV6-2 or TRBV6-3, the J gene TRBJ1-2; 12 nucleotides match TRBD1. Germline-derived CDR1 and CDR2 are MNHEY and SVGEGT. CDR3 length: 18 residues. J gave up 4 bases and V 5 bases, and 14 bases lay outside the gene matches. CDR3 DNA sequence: TGTGCCAGCAGTACAAACCCGGGACAGGGGGCTAAGCGCTATGGCTACACCTTC. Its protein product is CASSTNPGQGAKRYGYTF.

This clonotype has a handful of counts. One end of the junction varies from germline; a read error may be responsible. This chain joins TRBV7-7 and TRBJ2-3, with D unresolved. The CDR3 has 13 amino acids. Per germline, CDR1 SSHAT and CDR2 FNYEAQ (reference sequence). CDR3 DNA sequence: TGTGCTAGCAGCTTAGCCCGATTAGATACGCAGTATTTT. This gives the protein CASSLARLDTQYF.

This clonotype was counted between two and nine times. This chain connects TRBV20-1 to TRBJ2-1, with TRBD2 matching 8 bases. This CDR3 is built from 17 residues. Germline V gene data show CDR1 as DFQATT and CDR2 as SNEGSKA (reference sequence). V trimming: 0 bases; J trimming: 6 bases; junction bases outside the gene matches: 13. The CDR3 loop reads CSARDYYGLAWGNEQFF. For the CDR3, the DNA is TGCAGTGCTAGAGACTACTACGGACTAGCTTGGGGCAATGAGCAGTTCTTC.

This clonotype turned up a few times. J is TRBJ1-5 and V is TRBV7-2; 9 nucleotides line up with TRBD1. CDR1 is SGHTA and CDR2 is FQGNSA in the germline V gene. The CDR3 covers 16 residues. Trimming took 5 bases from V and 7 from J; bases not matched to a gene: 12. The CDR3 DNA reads TGTGCCAGCAGCCATCAGGGGACAGGGAAGGACCAGCCCCAGCATTTT. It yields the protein CASSHQGTGKDQPQHF.

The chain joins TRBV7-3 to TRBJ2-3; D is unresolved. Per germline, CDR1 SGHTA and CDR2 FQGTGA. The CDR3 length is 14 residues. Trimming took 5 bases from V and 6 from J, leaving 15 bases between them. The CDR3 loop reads CASSPGLQRDTQYF. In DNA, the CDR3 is TGTGCCAGCAGCCCCGGGCTCCAAAGGGATACGCAGTATTTT.

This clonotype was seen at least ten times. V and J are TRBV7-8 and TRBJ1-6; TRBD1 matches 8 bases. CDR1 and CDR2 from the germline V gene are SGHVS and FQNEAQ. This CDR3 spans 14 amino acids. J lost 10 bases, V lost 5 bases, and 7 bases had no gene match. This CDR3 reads CASSPGQGGSPLHF. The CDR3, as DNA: TGTGCCAGCAGCCCCGGACAGGGCGGGTCACCCCTCCACTTT.

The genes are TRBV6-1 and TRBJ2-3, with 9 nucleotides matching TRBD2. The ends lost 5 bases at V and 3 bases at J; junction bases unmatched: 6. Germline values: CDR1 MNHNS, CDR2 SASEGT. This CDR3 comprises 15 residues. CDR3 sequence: CASSPRTSETDTQYF. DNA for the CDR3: TGTGCCAGCAGTCCTCGGACTAGCGAGACAGATACGCAGTATTTT.

CDR3 coding DNA: TGTGCCAGCAGCCCCTCCGGGACAGGGACGGCTTTCTTT. This encodes CASSPSGTGTAFF. J is TRBJ1-1 and V is TRBV7-3; 9 bases align to TRBD1. Germline CDR1 reads SGHTA; CDR2 reads FQGTGA. The CDR3 is made up of 13 amino acids. V lost 5 bases, J lost 11 bases, and 9 bases stayed unmatched.

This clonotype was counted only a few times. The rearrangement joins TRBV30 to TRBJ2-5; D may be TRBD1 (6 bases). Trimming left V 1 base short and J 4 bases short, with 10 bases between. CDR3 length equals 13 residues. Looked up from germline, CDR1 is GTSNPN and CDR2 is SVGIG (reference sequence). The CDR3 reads CAWSAGAPETQYF. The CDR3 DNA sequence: TGTGCCTGGAGTGCAGGGGCCCCAGAGACCCAGTACTTC.

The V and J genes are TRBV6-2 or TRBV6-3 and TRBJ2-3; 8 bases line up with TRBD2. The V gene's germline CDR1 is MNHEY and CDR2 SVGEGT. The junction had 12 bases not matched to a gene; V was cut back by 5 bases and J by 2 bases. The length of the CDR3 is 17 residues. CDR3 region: CASSARKAGAITDTQYF. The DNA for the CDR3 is TGTGCCAGCAGTGCCCGTAAAGCGGGGGCGATCACAGATACGCAGTATTTT.

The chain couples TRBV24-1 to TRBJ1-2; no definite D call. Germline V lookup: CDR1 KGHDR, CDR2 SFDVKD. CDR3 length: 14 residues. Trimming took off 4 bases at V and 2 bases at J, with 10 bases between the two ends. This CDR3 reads CATSDATENYGYTF. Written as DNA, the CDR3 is TGTGCCACCAGTGACGCGACTGAAAACTATGGCTACACCTTC.

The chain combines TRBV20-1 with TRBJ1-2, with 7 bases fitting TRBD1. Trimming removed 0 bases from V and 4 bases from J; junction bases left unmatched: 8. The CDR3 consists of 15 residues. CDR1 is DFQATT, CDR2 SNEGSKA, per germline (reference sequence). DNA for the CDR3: TGCAGTGCTAGAGATCTAGTGAGGGACAGCTATGGCTACACCTTC. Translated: CSARDLVRDSYGYTF.

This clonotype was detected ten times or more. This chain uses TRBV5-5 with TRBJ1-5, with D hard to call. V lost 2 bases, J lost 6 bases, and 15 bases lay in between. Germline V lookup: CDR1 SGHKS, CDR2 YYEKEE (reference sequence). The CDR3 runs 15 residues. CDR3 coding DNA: TGTGCCAGCAGCTTCTCAGTTGAGTCGAGTCAGCCCCAGCATTTT. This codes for CASSFSVESSQPQHF.

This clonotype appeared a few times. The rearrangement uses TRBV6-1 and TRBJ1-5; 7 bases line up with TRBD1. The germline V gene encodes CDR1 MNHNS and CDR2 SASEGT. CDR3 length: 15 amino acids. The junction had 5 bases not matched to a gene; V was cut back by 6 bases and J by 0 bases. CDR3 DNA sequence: TGTGCCAGCAGCCCAGGGACAGTTAGCAATCAGCCCCAGCATTTT. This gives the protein CASSPGTVSNQPQHF.

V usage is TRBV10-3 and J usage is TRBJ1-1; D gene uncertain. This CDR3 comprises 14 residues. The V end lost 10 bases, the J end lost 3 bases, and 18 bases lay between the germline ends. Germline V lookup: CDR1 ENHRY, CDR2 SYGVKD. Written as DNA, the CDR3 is TGTGCCACCACGACCGGAGGTGGATACACTGAAGCTTTCTTT. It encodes CATTTGGGYTEAFF.